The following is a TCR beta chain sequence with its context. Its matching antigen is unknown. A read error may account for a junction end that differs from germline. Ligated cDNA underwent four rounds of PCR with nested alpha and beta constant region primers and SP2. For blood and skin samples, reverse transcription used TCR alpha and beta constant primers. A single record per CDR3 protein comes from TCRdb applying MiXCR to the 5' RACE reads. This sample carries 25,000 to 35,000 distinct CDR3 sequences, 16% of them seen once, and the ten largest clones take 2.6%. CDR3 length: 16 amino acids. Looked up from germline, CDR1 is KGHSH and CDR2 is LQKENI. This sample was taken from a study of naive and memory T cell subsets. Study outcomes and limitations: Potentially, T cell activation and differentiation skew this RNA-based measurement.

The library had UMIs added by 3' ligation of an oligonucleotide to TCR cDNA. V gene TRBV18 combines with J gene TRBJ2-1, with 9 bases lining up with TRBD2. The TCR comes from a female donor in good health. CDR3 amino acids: CASTPELAGLVNEQFF. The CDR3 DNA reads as TGTGCCAGCACACCAGAACTAGCGGGCTTAGTCAATGAGCAGTTCTTC.